This T cell receptor (beta chain) was profiled in a study of control samples from healthy donors and cancer patients. The method was immunoSEQ multiplex PCR; TCRdb's version includes in-frame clones alone and lacks a portion of them. This sample has about 120,000 clones, with roughly 92% found just once. CDR1 LGHNT and CDR2 FRNRAP come from the germline V gene. The CDR3 loop spans 14 amino acids. V gave up 6 bases and J gave up 2 bases, with 12 bases separating them. The source is a man aged 25-45 years in good health. The sequenced sample was blood. The chain uses TRBV12-5 and TRBJ2-3, with D uncertain. CDR3 sequence reads: CASGFGSATDTQYF. The CDR3 coding sequence is TGTGCTAGTGGGTTCGGGTCGGCCACAGATACGCAGTATTTT.